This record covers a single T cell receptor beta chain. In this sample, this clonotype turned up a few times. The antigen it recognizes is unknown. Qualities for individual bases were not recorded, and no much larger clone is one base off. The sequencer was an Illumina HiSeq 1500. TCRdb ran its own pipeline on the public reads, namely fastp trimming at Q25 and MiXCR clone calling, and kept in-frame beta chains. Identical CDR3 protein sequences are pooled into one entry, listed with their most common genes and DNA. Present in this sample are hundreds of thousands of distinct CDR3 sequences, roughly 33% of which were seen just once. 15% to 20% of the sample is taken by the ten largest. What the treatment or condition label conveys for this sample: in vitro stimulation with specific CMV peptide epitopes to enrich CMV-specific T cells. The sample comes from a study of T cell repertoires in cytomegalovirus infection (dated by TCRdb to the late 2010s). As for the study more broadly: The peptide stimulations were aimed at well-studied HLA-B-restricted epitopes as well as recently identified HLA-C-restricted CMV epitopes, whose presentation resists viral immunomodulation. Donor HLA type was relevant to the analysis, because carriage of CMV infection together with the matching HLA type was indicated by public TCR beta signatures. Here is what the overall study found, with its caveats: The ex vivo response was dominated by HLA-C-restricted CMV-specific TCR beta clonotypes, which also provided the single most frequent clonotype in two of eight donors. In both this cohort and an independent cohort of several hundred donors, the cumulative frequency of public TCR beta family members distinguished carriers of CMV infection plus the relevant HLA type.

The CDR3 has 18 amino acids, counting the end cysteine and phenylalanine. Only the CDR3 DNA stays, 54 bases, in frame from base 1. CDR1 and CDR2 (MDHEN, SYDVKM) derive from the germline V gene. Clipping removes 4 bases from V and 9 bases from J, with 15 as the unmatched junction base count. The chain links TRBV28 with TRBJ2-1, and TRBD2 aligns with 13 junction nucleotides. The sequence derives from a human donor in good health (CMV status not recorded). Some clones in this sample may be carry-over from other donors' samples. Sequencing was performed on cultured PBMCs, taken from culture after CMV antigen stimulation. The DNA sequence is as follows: TGTGCCAGCAGTTCTCCATCTGCTACTAGCGGGAGGGCCCGTGAGCAGTTCTTC. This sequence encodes CASSSPSATSGRAREQFF. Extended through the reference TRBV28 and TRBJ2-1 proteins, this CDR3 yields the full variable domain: DVKVTQSSRYLVKRTGEKVFLECVQDMDHENMFWYRQDPGLGLRLIYFSYDVKMKEKGDIPEGYSVSREKKERFSLILESASTNQTSMYLCASSSPSATSGRAREQFFGPGTRLTVL.